A single TCR beta chain is shown here with its context. Some clones are missing from TCRdb's copy, which holds only in-frame ones; the method was immunoSEQ multiplex PCR. Among millions of clones, about 95% were seen once, and the ten largest hold 0.85% to 1.2%. The CDR3 has 16 amino acids. V lost 2 bases, J lost 8 bases, and 9 bases stayed unmatched. CDR1 is MNHEY and CDR2 is SMNVEV in the germline V gene (reference sequence). Only CD45RO-negative cells positively selected for CCR7 counted as naive CD8 cells, so terminally differentiated effector memory CD45RA+ cells were excluded. This entry belongs to a study of shared clonotypes between healthy human individuals.

This receptor was identified in a man aged 18 to 35 in good health. The sample was naive CD8+ T cells sorted from blood. The V gene is TRBV27, the J gene TRBJ2-1; 10 bases align to TRBD2. This CDR3 reads CASSLEPGLAMDEQFF. The CDR3 DNA follows: TGTGCCAGCAGTTTAGAGCCGGGACTAGCGATGGATGAGCAGTTCTTC.